The entry below describes one T cell receptor (beta chain). The sample is drawn from a study of blood T cell repertoires in COVID-19. J gave up 4 bases and V 8 bases, and 5 bases lay outside the gene matches. The CDR3 has 15 amino acids. The germline V gene encodes CDR1 SGHTA and CDR2 FQGNSA. Sequencing was performed with immunoSEQ multiplex PCR; in TCRdb, only in-frame clones are kept and a portion is missing. Of more than 250,000 clones in the sample, around 88% were seen once. Sequenced sample: PBMCs or T cells enriched from blood (not recorded which). The clonotype was recovered from a woman aged 35 to 49 who had recovered from COVID-19. The rearrangement uses TRBV7-2 and TRBJ2-3; 14 nucleotides align to TRBD2. The CDR3 DNA reads as TGTGCCAGCCCGACTAGCGGGAGGGGGGCAGATACGCAGTATTTT. Protein sequence: CASPTSGRGADTQYF.